Sequencing of this TCR beta chain was carried out in a study of blood T cell repertoires in COVID-19. Study-level information: Collection of acute and convalescent COVID-19 samples took place in the United States, Italy and Spain. Sources were T cells, B-cell-depleted T cells, or PBMCs; the material itself was cDNA or gDNA.

Per the study methods: Amplification of reference gene primers provided the estimated nucleated cell counts. TCRdb's table, derived via immunoSEQ multiplex PCR, lists solely in-frame clones and lacks some. That table gives V, J and clone size, and the DNA gave D and trimming. Among 100,000 or so clones listed, about 75% were seen once. Sequenced: peripheral blood. This receptor was identified in a woman aged 65 to 85 with acute or convalescent COVID-19.

The CDR3: CASSSQANYNEQFF. CDR3 nucleotide sequence: TGTGCCAGCAGCTCCCAGGCGAACTACAATGAGCAGTTCTTC. V is TRBV7-9 and J is TRBJ2-1; D is undetermined. The CDR3 consists of 14 residues. Germline CDR1 is SEHNR and CDR2 is FQNEAQ (reference sequence). The ends were cut back, 4 bases at V and 3 bases at J, with 10 bases in the middle.